The 19 T cell receptor beta chains reported below all come from one sample, sequenced in a study of blood T cells in healthy people across ages. It was with a sample-barcoded 5' primer and a J-beta primer mix that a second PCR of about 6 to 12 cycles was run. TCRdb reprocessed the 5' RACE reads with MiXCR, giving one entry per CDR3 protein. The sample lists about 560,000 distinct CDR3 sequences, roughly a quarter occurring once. The sample also formed part of further work on T cells of mothers and their children.

The material sequenced was blood. The receptors were gathered from a boy aged 2 to 10 in good health.

The chain carries TRBV5-5 and TRBJ1-2; no clear D gene. Germline-derived CDR1 and CDR2 are SGHKS and YYEKEE (reference sequence). The V gene lost 3 bases and the J gene lost 8 bases, with 14 bases spanning the gap. The CDR3 contains 13 residues. This chain's CDR3 is CASSSSPCYGYTF. CDR3 DNA: TGTGCCAGCAGCTCAAGTCCATGTTACGGCTACACCTTC.

V usage is TRBV6-5 and J usage is TRBJ1-2; 7 positions agree with TRBD1. CDR1 and CDR2 (germline): MNHEY, SVGAGI. The CDR3 is made up of 12 amino acids. After removal of 4 bases from V and 8 bases from J, the junction contained 4 bases not matched to a gene. CDR3 in amino acids: CASSSYRGGYTF. CDR3 in DNA: TGTGCCAGCAGTTCCTACAGGGGCGGCTACACCTTC.

This clonotype was counted only a few times. This chain connects TRBV7-7 to TRBJ2-1; TRBD2 matches 7 bases. The CDR3 is 16 amino acids. Germline trimming cut 1 base from V and 7 bases from J; bases unmatched to any gene: 10. From germline, CDR1 is SSHAT and CDR2 FNYEAQ (reference sequence). The CDR3 bases are TGTGCCAGCAGCTTAGGAGTCGCGGGAGCGTGGAATGAGCAGTTCTTC. It yields the protein CASSLGVAGAWNEQFF.

This clonotype has just a few counts. The chain combines TRBV6-6 with TRBJ2-3, with D uncertain. This CDR3 is built from 13 residues. Trimming shortened V by 3 bases and J by 2 bases, and 6 bases separated the two germline ends. In germline, CDR1 is MNHNY, CDR2 SVGAGI (reference sequence). The CDR3: CASSYRTTDTQYF. The DNA for the CDR3 is TGTGCCAGCAGTTATAGGACCACAGATACGCAGTATTTT.

The chain couples TRBV5-5 to TRBJ1-3; 9 bases map to TRBD1. This CDR3 comprises 15 residues. Looked up from germline, CDR1 is SGHKS and CDR2 is YYEKEE (reference sequence). Germline trimming cut 4 bases from V and 4 bases from J; bases unmatched to any gene: 6. The CDR3 sequence: CASSTDRGKGNTIYF. The CDR3 bases are TGTGCCAGCAGCACCGACAGGGGGAAAGGAAACACCATATATTTT.

The CDR3 DNA sequence: TGTGCCAGCAGTCCCTCGCTAGCGGGAGGGGAGGACATTCAGTACTTC. Protein sequence: CASSPSLAGGEDIQYF. This chain joins TRBV28 and TRBJ2-4; the match to TRBD2 covers 12 bases. The CDR3 consists of 16 residues. V lost 5 bases to trimming and J lost 8 bases; unmatched junction nucleotides: 10. CDR1 is MDHEN and CDR2 is SYDVKM in the germline V gene.

The table lists this clonotype with a few counts. V is TRBV12-3 or TRBV12-4 and J is TRBJ2-5, with TRBD2 matching 10 bases. Trimming cost V 3 bases and J 2 bases; bases outside gene matches: 6. The CDR3 is made up of 16 amino acids. The CDR3 loop is CASSFPKTSGQETQYF. In DNA, the CDR3 is TGTGCCAGCAGTTTTCCGAAGACTAGCGGGCAAGAGACCCAGTACTTC.

This clonotype occurred a few times. The CDR3, as DNA: TGTGCCAGCAGCCAACAGGGGAATGCTAACTATGGCTACACCTTC. Protein sequence: CASSQQGNANYGYTF. The J gene is TRBJ1-2, the V gene TRBV5-4; 7 nucleotides agree with TRBD1. This CDR3 has 15 amino acids. From germline, CDR1 is SGHNT and CDR2 YYREEE (reference sequence). V lost 4 bases, J lost 0 bases, and 6 bases stayed unmatched. The full variable domain, completed using reference TRBV5-4 and TRBJ1-2, is ETGVTQSPTHLIKTRGQQVTLRCSSQSGHNTVSWYQQALGQGPQFIFQYYREEENGRGNFPPRFSGLQFPNYSSELNVNALELDDSALYLCASSQQGNANYGYTFGSGTRLTVV.

The rearrangement joins TRBV5-1 to TRBJ1-4; 9 bases line up with TRBD1. The CDR3 has 17 residues. Germline values: CDR1 SGHRS, CDR2 YFSETQ. The ends lost 4 bases at V and 0 bases at J; junction bases unmatched: 7. The CDR3 coding sequence is TGCGCCAGCAGCAAGGGACAGGGAACAGCAACTAATGAAAAACTGTTTTTT. Protein product: CASSKGQGTATNEKLFF.

The V and J genes are TRBV7-6 and TRBJ2-1; TRBD2 matches at 8 bases. The CDR3 extends over 14 amino acids. The V gene end was trimmed by 6 bases and the J gene end by 10 bases; junction bases not matched to a gene: 11. Germline V gene sequence: CDR1 SGHVS, CDR2 FNYEAQ. CDR3 DNA sequence: TGTGCCAGCAGGGGGCTAGCGGGCCCTCTCGAGCAGTTCTTC. Translation: CASRGLAGPLEQFF.

Details on this clonotype: In this CDR3 the conserved last residue, phenylalanine or tryptophan, is missing, so a read error is likely. V is TRBV28 and J is TRBJ2-5, with 9 bases that match TRBD1. V lost 7 bases, J lost 2 bases, and 11 bases stayed unmatched. Germline V gene data show CDR1 as MDHEN and CDR2 as SYDVKM. The CDR3 loop spans 16 amino acids. The CDR3 sequence is CASTKPGTGWQETQYI. CDR3 DNA sequence: TGTGCCAGCACTAAGCCCGGGACAGGGTGGCAAGAGACCCAGTACATC.

This chain links TRBV5-1 with TRBJ2-3, with TRBD2 identical over 11 bases. V shed 2 bases and J 2 bases; nucleotides not matched to a gene: 10. This CDR3 spans 18 amino acids. CDR1 is SGHRS and CDR2 is YFSETQ in the germline V gene. The CDR3 here is CASSFASGTSGNTDTQYF. The CDR3 DNA reads TGCGCCAGCAGCTTCGCCTCCGGGACTAGCGGAAACACAGATACGCAGTATTTT.

Only a few counts were recorded for this clonotype. The V call is TRBV7-3, the J call TRBJ2-2; a weak D match, TRBD2 (5 bases). The CDR3 runs 16 residues. Trimming cost V 3 bases and J 0 bases, with 11 bases left between them. The germline V gene has CDR1 SGHTA and CDR2 FQGTGA. CDR3 sequence: CASSFGLPANTGELFF. CDR3 in DNA: TGTGCCAGCAGCTTTGGACTGCCCGCGAACACCGGGGAGCTGTTTTTT.

This chain connects TRBV4-3 to TRBJ2-4; 9 bases line up with TRBD2. The CDR3 is 18 residues long. The trim removed 0 bases at V and 0 bases at J, leaving 6 bases unmatched. CDR1 is LGHNA, CDR2 YSLEER, per germline. The CDR3 DNA follows: TGCGCCAGCAGCCAAGAACCTAGCGGGAACTTAGCCAAAAACATTCAGTACTTC. Translation gives CASSQEPSGNLAKNIQYF.

The table lists this clonotype with a few counts. The rearrangement links TRBV10-3 to TRBJ2-7; a weak D match, TRBD2 (5 bases). The J call is uncertain, as TRBJ2-1 better fits the DNA end. Germline CDR1 reads ENHRY; CDR2 reads SYGVKD. This CDR3 has 16 residues. The CDR3 region is CAISESIQAGRGEQFF. In DNA, the CDR3 is TGTGCCATCAGTGAGTCGATCCAGGCAGGTCGGGGTGAGCAGTTCTTC.

This clonotype was observed a few times. The chain joins TRBV6-2 or TRBV6-3 to TRBJ2-7; D is unclear. This CDR3 region has 12 residues. Germline-derived CDR1 and CDR2 are MNHEY and SVGEGT. The V and J ends lost 3 bases and 3 bases respectively, with 6 bases between them. The CDR3 DNA is TGTGCCAGCAGTTATACGGTCTACGAGCAGTACTTC. Its translation: CASSYTVYEQYF.

The chain couples TRBV11-2 to TRBJ2-1, with D perhaps TRBD1 or TRBD2 (5 bases each). Germline V gene data show CDR1 as SGHAT and CDR2 as FQNNGV. The CDR3 extends over 14 amino acids. Trimming shortened V by 3 bases and J by 5 bases, and 11 bases separated the two germline ends. The DNA for the CDR3 is TGTGCCAGCAGCTTGGTGGGGACCCACAATGAGCAGTTCTTC. Translation gives CASSLVGTHNEQFF. The entire variable domain, with the rest obtained from reference TRBV11-2 and TRBJ2-1, is as follows: EAGVAQSPRYKIIEKRQSVAFWCNPISGHATLYWYQQILGQGPKLLIQFQNNGVVDDSQLPKDRFSAERLKGVDSTLKIQPAKLEDSAVYLCASSLVGTHNEQFFGPGTRLTVL.

This clonotype was counted between two and nine times. The chain links TRBV12-3 or TRBV12-4 to TRBJ2-5, with 8 bases matching TRBD2. The V segment lost 9 bases and the J segment 11 bases; nucleotides outside the gene matches: 17. The CDR3 extends over 14 amino acids. CDR3 loop: CASDRGAGGGEQYF. In nucleotides, the CDR3 is TGTGCCAGTGACCGGGGGGCGGGAGGTGGAGAGCAGTACTTC.

This clonotype turned up a few times. The J gene is TRBJ2-5, the V gene TRBV7-9; D is possibly TRBD2 (5 bases). The germline V gene encodes CDR1 SEHNR and CDR2 FQNEAQ (reference sequence). Trimming shortened V by 4 bases and J by 9 bases, and 15 bases separated the two germline ends. The CDR3 consists of 13 residues. CDR3 DNA: TGTGCCAGCAGCTCGGACTCTCGTAGCTCCCAGTACTTC. Residues: CASSSDSRSSQYF. Supplemented by reference TRBV7-9 and TRBJ2-5, the full variable domain reads DTGVSQNPRHKITKRGQNVTFRCDPISEHNRLYWYRQTLGQGPEFLTYFQNEAQLEKSRLLSDRFSAERPKGSFSTLEIQRTEQGDSAMYLCASSSDSRSSQYFGPGTRLLVL.